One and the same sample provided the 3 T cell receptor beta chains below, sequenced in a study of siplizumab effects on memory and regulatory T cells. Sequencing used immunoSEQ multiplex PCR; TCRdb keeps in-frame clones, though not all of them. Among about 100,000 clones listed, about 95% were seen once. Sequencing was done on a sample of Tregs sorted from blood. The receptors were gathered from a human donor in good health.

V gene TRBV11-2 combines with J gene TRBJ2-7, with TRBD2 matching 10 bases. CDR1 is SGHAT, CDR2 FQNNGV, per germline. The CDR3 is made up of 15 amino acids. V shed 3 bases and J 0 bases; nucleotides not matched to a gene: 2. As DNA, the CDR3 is TGTGCCAGCAGCTTGCTAGCGGGAGTCTCCTACGAGCAGTACTTC. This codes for CASSLLAGVSYEQYF.

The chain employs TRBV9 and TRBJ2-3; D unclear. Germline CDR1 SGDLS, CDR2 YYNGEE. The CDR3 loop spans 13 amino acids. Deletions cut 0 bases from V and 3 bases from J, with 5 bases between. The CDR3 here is CASSVVGTDTQYF. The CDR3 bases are TGTGCCAGCAGCGTAGTCGGAACAGATACGCAGTATTTT.

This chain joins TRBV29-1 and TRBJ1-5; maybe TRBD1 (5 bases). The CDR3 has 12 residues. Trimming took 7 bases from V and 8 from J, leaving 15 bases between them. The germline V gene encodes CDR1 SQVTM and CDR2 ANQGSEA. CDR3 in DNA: TGCAGCGGGGGTTTTCAGGGTAAGCCCCAGCATTTT. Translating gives CSGGFQGKPQHF.